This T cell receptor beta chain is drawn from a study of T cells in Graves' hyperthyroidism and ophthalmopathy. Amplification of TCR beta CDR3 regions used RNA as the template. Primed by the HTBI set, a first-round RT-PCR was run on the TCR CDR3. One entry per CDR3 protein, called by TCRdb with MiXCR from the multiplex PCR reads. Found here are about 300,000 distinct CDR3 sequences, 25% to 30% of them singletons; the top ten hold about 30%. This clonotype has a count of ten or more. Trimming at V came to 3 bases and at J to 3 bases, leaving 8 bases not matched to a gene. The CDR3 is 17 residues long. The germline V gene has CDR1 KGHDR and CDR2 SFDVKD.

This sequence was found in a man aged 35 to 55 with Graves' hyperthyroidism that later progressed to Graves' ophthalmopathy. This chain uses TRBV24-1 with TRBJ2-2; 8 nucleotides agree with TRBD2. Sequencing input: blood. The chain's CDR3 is CATSDLRSGTDTGELFF. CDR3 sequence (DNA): TGTGCCACCAGTGATCTCCGTAGCGGGACTGACACCGGGGAGCTGTTTTTT.